Included here is one TCR beta chain sequence, with context. The sample is drawn from a study of blood T cell repertoires in COVID-19. Study background: Collection of acute and convalescent COVID-19 samples took place in the United States, Italy and Spain. PBMCs, B-cell-depleted T cells, or T cells provided the cDNA or gDNA that made up the material.

Germline-derived CDR1 and CDR2 are MRHNA and SNTAGT. The CDR3 contains 14 residues. V shed 4 bases, J shed 2 bases, and the junction held 1 base outside the gene matches. As processed by the authors: Amplification of reference gene primers was used by the study to estimate nucleated cell counts. Here immunoSEQ multiplex PCR was the method, and the copy in TCRdb shows in-frame clones only, minus some. V and J calls and clone size follow that table, whereas D and trimming were derived from the DNA. The sample consists of 40,000 to 60,000 clones, 70% to 85% of them appearing once. V is TRBV6-4 and J is TRBJ2-3; 9 nucleotides match TRBD2. The receptor's source is a middle-aged man with active COVID-19. Sequencing was carried out using peripheral blood. The CDR3 DNA follows: TGTGCCAGCAGTGTAGCGGGGGACACAGATACGCAGTATTTT. Protein product: CASSVAGDTDTQYF.